Detailed here is one T cell receptor (beta chain). Its antigen is unidentified. When the RNA was reverse transcribed, random hexamers were used with an input of roughly 0.45 to 1 ug. Amplification of TCR beta CDR3 used immunoSEQ multiplex PCR across 54 Vbeta and 13 Jbeta. Each CDR3 protein is one row after TCRdb ran MiXCR on the immunoSEQ multiplex PCR reads. The data show about 210,000 distinct CDR3 sequences, 95% seen once. The data originate from a study of CD8 T cells in Susac syndrome. The authors sequenced TCR beta from blood CD8+ and CD4+ T cells. The CDR3 contains 13 residues. V was clipped by 6 bases and J by 2 bases; unmatched bases: 3. Per the germline V gene, CDR1 is LGHNT and CDR2 is FRNRAP. General study findings and limits: The authors acknowledged that their TCR sequencing and HLA analysis involved a relatively small number of individuals.

This chain uses TRBV12-5 with TRBJ1-2, with 7 bases matching TRBD1. This sequence was found in a human donor with multiple sclerosis. The sequencing input was CD4+ T cells from PBMCs. The CDR3 bases are TGTGCTAGTGGGCAGACAGGGAACTATGGCTACACCTTC. Translated: CASGQTGNYGYTF. The variable domain in full, completed from reference TRBV12-5 and TRBJ1-2, reads DARVTQTPRHKVTEMGQEVTMRCQPILGHNTVFWYRQTMMQGLELLAYFRNRAPLDDSGMPKDRFSAEMPDATLATLKIQPSEPRDSAVYFCASGQTGNYGYTFGSGTRLTVV.